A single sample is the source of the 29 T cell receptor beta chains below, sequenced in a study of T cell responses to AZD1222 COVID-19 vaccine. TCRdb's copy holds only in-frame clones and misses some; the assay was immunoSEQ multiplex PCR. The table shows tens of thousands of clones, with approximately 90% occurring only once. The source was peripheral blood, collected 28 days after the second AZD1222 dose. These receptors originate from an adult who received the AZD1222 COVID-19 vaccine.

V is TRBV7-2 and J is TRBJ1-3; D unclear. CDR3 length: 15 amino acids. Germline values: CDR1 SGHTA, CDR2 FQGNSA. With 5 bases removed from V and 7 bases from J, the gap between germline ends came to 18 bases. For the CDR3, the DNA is TGTGCCAGCAGCCCCTTGGGCGAGACCGGGAACACCATATATTTT. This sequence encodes CASSPLGETGNTIYF.

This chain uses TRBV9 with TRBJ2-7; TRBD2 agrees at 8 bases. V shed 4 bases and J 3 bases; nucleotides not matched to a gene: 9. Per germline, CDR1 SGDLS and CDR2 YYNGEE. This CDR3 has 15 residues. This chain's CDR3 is CASSPSGGAHYEQYF. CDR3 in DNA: TGTGCCAGCAGCCCGAGCGGGGGTGCCCACTACGAGCAGTACTTC.

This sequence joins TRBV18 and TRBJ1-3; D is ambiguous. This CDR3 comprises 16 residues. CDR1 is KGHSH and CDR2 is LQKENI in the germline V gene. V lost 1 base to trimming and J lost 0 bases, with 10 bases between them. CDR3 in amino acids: CASSPRVPDSGNTIYF. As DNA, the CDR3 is TGTGCCAGCTCACCACGGGTACCCGACTCTGGAAACACCATATATTTT.

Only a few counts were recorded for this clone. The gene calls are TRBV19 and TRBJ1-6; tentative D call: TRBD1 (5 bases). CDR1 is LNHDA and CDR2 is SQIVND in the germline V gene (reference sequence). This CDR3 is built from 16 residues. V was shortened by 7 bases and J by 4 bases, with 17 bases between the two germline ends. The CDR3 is CASTDGQGGYNSPLHF. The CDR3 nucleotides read TGTGCCAGTACGGATGGGCAGGGCGGTTATAATTCACCCCTCCACTTT. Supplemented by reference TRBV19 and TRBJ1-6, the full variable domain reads DGGITQSPKYLFRKEGQNVTLSCEQNLNHDAMYWYRQDPGQGLRLIYYSQIVNDFQKGDIAEGYSVSREKKESFPLTVTSAQKNPTAFYLCASTDGQGGYNSPLHFGNGTRLTVT.

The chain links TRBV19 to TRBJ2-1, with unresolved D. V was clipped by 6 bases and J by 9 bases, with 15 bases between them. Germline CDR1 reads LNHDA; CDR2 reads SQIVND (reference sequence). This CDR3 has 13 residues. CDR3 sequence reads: CASSLDLDGEQFF. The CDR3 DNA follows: TGTGCCAGTAGCTTAGATTTGGACGGTGAGCAGTTCTTC.

The CDR3 DNA reads TGTGCCAGCAGCTTCAGCGGGGGGTACAATGAGCAGTTCTTC. It yields the protein CASSFSGGYNEQFF. The chain joins TRBV7-8 to TRBJ2-1; 9 positions match TRBD2. V was clipped by 3 bases and J by 4 bases; unmatched bases: 1. CDR1 is SGHVS and CDR2 is FQNEAQ in the germline V gene. CDR3 length equals 14 residues.

CDR3 coding DNA: TGTGCCAGCACCGGAAGACAGGGGGGTTCACCCCTCCACTTT. This encodes CASTGRQGGSPLHF. The V call is TRBV2, the J call TRBJ1-6; 9 bases align to TRBD1. The CDR3 is 14 amino acids. J was trimmed by 9 bases and V by 7 bases; bases with no gene match: 7. The germline V gene has CDR1 SNHLY and CDR2 FYNNEI.

This CDR3 is CARKQGARYGYTF. In DNA form, the CDR3 reads TGTGCCAGAAAACAGGGTGCTCGCTATGGCTACACCTTC. The chain couples TRBV2 to TRBJ1-2, with D possibly being TRBD1 (6 bases). Germline V gene sequence: CDR1 SNHLY, CDR2 FYNNEI. V was cut by 9 bases and J by 4 bases, with 15 bases left in between. The CDR3 runs 13 residues.

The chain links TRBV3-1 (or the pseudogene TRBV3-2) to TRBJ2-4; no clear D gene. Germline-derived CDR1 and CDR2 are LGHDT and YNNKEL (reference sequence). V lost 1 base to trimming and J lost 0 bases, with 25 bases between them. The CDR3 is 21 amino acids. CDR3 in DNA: TGTGCCAGCAGCCAAGGTCACGCCCCGGTTGAGTATAACCTAGCCAAAAACATTCAGTACTTC. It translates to CASSQGHAPVEYNLAKNIQYF.

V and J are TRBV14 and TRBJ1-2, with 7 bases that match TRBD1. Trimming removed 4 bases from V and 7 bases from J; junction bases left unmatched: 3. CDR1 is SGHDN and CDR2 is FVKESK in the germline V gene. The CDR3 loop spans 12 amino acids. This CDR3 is CASSPGTAGYTF. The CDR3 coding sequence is TGTGCCAGCAGCCCGGGGACAGCTGGCTACACCTTC.

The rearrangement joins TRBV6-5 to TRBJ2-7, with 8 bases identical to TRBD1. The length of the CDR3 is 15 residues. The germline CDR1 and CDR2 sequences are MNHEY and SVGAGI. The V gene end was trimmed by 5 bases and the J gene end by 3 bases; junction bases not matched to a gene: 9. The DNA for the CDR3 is TGTGCCAGCAGTCCCCGACAGGGGCCTAACTACGAGCAGTACTTC. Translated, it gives CASSPRQGPNYEQYF.

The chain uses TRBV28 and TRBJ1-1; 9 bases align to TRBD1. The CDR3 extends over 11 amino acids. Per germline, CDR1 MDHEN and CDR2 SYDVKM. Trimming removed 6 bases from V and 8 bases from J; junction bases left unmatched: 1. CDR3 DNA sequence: TGTGCCAGCAGGGGGACAGGGGAAGCTTTCTTT. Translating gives CASRGTGEAFF.

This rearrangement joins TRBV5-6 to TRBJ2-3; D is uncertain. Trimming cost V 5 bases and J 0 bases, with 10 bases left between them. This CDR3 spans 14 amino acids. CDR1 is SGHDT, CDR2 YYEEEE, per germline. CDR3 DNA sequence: TGTGCCAGCAGTTCCCCCGGGAGCACAGATACGCAGTATTTT. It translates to CASSSPGSTDTQYF.

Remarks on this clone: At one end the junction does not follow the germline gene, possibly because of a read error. The CDR3, as DNA: TGTGCCAGCAGTGACTCCGACAGGGCCCAAGAGGTCTTT. It codes for CASSDSDRAQEVF. V is TRBV6-4 and J is TRBJ1-1; TRBD1 agrees at 7 bases. Germline V lookup: CDR1 MRHNA, CDR2 SNTAGT. The CDR3 runs to 13 residues.

The CDR3 loop is CASSLRLVGPQETQYF. DNA of the CDR3: TGTGCCAGCAGCTTGAGGCTCGTCGGGCCTCAAGAGACCCAGTACTTC. The rearrangement uses TRBV5-8 and TRBJ2-5; D remains unclear. The CDR3 sequence is 16 residues long. Germline CDR1 is SGHTS and CDR2 is YDEGEE. Trimming removed 1 base at V and 2 bases at J, with 15 bases between.

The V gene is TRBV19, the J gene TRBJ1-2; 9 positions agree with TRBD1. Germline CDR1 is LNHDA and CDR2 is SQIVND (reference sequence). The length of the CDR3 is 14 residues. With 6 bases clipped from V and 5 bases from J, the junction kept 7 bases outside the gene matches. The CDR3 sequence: CASSRYGTGYGYTF. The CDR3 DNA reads TGTGCCAGTAGCCGATATGGGACAGGGTATGGCTACACCTTC.

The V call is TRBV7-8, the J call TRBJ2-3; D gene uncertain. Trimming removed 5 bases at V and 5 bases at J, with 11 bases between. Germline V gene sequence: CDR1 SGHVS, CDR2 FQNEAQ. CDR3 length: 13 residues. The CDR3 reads CASSPEAGDTQYF. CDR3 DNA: TGTGCCAGCAGCCCCGAGGCAGGAGATACGCAGTATTTT.

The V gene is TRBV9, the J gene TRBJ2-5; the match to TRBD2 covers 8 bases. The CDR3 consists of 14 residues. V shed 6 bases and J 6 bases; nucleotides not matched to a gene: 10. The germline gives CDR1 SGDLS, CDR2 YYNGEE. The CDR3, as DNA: TGTGCCAGCACCTCGGGACTAGGGTCCCAGACCCAGTACTTC. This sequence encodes CASTSGLGSQTQYF.

The CDR3 protein is CASSDPRTQGAGQPQHF. The CDR3 coding sequence is TGTGCCAGCAGTGATCCCCGGACACAGGGGGCTGGTCAGCCCCAGCATTTT. The V call is TRBV6-1, the J call TRBJ1-5, with TRBD1 matching over 9 bases. The CDR3 length is 17 residues. J was trimmed by 6 bases and V by 3 bases; bases with no gene match: 12. Per the germline V gene, CDR1 is MNHNS and CDR2 is SASEGT.

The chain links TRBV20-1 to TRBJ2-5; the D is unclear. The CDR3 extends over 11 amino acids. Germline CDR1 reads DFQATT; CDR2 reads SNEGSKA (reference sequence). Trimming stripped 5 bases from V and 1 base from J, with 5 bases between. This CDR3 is CSAVPQETQYF. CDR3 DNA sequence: TGCAGTGCTGTACCCCAAGAGACCCAGTACTTC.

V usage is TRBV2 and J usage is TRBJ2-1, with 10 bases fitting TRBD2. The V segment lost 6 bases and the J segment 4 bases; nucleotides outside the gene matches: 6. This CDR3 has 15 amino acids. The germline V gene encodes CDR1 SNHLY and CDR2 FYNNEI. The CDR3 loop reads CASRGSGGLYNEQFF. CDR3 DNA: TGTGCCAGCAGGGGTAGCGGGGGGCTTTACAATGAGCAGTTCTTC.

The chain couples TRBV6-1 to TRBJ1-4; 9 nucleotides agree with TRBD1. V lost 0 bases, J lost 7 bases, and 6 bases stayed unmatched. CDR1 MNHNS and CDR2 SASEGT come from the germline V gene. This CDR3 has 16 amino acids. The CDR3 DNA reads TGTGCCAGCAGTGAAGCAGTGGGACAGGGCGGTGAAAAACTGTTTTTT. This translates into CASSEAVGQGGEKLFF.

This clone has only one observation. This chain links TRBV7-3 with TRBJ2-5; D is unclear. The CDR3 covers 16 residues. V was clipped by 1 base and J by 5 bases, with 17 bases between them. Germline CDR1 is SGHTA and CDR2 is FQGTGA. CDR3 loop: CASSLRPPGNGETQYF. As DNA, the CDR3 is TGTGCCAGCAGCTTAAGGCCTCCTGGCAATGGGGAGACCCAGTACTTC.

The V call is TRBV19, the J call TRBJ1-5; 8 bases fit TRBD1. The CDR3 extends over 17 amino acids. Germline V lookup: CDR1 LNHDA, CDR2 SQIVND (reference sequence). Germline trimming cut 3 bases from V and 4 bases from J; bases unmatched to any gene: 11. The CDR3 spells CASSIEPPGTGNQPQHF. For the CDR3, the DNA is TGTGCCAGTAGTATCGAACCTCCCGGGACAGGAAATCAGCCCCAGCATTTT.

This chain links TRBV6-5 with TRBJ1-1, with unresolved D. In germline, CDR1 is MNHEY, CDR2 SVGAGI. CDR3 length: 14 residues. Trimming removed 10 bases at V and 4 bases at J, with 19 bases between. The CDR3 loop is CAIARRGPGTEAFF. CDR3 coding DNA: TGTGCCATCGCACGTAGAGGGCCGGGCACTGAAGCTTTCTTT.

CDR3 protein: CASSITENYGYTF. DNA for the CDR3: TGTGCCAGTAGCATAACAGAAAACTATGGCTACACCTTC. The genes are TRBV19 and TRBJ1-2; D is undetermined. Deletions cut 6 bases from V and 2 bases from J, with 10 bases between. Germline V gene lookup returns CDR1 LNHDA and CDR2 SQIVND (reference sequence). This CDR3 has 13 residues. The variable domain in full, with the rest retrieved from reference TRBV19 and TRBJ1-2, is DGGITQSPKYLFRKEGQNVTLSCEQNLNHDAMYWYRQDPGQGLRLIYYSQIVNDFQKGDIAEGYSVSREKKESFPLTVTSAQKNPTAFYLCASSITENYGYTFGSGTRLTVV.

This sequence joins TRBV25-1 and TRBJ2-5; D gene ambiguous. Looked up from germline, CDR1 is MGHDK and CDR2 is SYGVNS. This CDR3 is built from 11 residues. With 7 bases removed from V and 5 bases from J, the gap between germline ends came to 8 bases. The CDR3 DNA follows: TGTGCCAGCACAGACTCTGAGACCCAGTACTTC. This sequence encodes CASTDSETQYF.

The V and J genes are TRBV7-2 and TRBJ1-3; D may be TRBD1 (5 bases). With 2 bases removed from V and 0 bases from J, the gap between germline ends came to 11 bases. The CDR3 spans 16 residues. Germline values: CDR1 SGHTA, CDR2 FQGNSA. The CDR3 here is CASSLTGVNSGNTIYF. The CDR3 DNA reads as TGTGCCAGCAGCTTAACGGGGGTAAACTCTGGAAACACCATATATTTT.

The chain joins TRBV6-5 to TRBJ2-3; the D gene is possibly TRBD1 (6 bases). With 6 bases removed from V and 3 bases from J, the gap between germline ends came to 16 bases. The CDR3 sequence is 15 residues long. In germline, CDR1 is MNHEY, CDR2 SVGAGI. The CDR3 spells CASRQGGGATDTQYF. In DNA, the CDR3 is TGTGCCAGCAGACAAGGGGGTGGGGCAACAGATACGCAGTATTTT.